This T cell receptor (beta chain) was sequenced in a study of T cell responses to AZD1222 COVID-19 vaccine. Background on the study: Pooling covered second doses at about 4 or about 12 weeks.

The table came from immunoSEQ multiplex PCR; TCRdb's copy has only in-frame clones and leaves some out. Seen here are fewer than 200,000 clones, roughly 92% observed once, and the top ten hold 1% to 1.5%. The germline V gene has CDR1 SNHLY and CDR2 FYNNEI. The CDR3 is 15 amino acids. V trimming: 8 bases; J trimming: 4 bases; junction bases outside the gene matches: 8. On this clone: Its target is not known.

Study-wide findings and caveats: Nearly half of unique spike-specific TCRs reportedly avoided B.1.351 and B.1.1.7 mutated regions. It should be noted that donors were predominantly white British and more often female, and clonal diversity was possibly underestimated. Spike-specific TCR repertoires showed rising breadth and depth after two AZD1222 doses.

This specimen consisted of peripheral blood, obtained on day 0 of AZD1222 vaccination. This TCR was sampled from an adult in good health. The chain is built from TRBV2 and TRBJ2-2; 9 bases fit TRBD2. The DNA for the CDR3 is TGTGCCAGCTGGCCGGGACTAGCCGTCACCGGGGAGCTGTTTTTT. Translation: CASWPGLAVTGELFF.